Below, 21 T cell receptor beta chains from the same sample are listed, as sequenced in a study of blood T cell repertoires in COVID-19. This table comes from immunoSEQ multiplex PCR, and its TCRdb copy is limited to in-frame clones, with some not included. The sample includes 100,000 to 120,000 clones, around 84% of them seen just once. Sequencing used peripheral blood. Every receptor here comes from a man in his forties with acute or convalescent COVID-19.

The chain is built from TRBV27 and TRBJ2-7; D is undetermined. Germline V gives CDR1 MNHEY, CDR2 SMNVEV (reference sequence). The V end was cut by 3 bases, the J end by 2 bases, with 11 bases between. The CDR3 sequence is 14 residues long. CDR3 DNA: TGTGCCAGCAGTTTGAGAGACAAGCCCTACGAGCAGTACTTC. This encodes CASSLRDKPYEQYF.

The CDR3 spells CSVGSQRGDTDTQYF. The CDR3 region has the DNA TGCAGCGTTGGGTCTCAGCGGGGAGACACAGATACGCAGTATTTT. The rearrangement links TRBV29-1 to TRBJ2-3; 7 nucleotides agree with TRBD2. Germline CDR1 and CDR2: SQVTM and ANQGSEA. Germline trimming cut 4 bases from V and 2 bases from J; bases unmatched to any gene: 9. The CDR3 has 15 residues.

The chain recombines TRBV7-9 with TRBJ2-1; 12 nucleotides agree with TRBD2. The CDR3 has 16 amino acids. Germline V gene data show CDR1 as SEHNR and CDR2 as FQNEAQ (reference sequence). Trimming cost V 1 base and J 8 bases; bases outside gene matches: 6. The CDR3 region has the DNA TGTGCCAGCAGCTTAGTTGGACTAGCGGGGTTCGATGAGCAGTTCTTC. Its translation is CASSLVGLAGFDEQFF.

The rearrangement links TRBV2 to TRBJ1-1, with a possible D match to TRBD1 (6 bases). Germline values: CDR1 SNHLY, CDR2 FYNNEI. The CDR3 totals 14 residues. V was shortened by 7 bases and J by 0 bases, with 12 bases between the two germline ends. The CDR3 DNA sequence: TGTGCCAGCAAGCCGGACAGACTGAACACTGAAGCTTTCTTT. Amino acid sequence: CASKPDRLNTEAFF.

The V call is TRBV24-1, the J call TRBJ2-2; TRBD1 matches 12 bases. The CDR3 covers 18 residues. Germline assignment: CDR1 KGHDR and CDR2 SFDVKD. With V trimmed by 4 bases and J by 5 bases, 10 bases remained unmatched. Here the CDR3 reads CATSDLTPGQGATGELFF. In DNA, the CDR3 is TGTGCCACCAGTGACCTGACACCGGGACAGGGGGCGACCGGGGAGCTGTTTTTT.

This chain connects TRBV6-4 to TRBJ2-1, with a possible D match to TRBD1 (6 bases). Germline CDR1 and CDR2: MRHNA and SNTAGT. The V gene lost 8 bases and the J gene lost 7 bases, with 18 bases spanning the gap. The CDR3 is 14 amino acids. This chain's CDR3 is CASQSTGSGNEQFF. In DNA form, the CDR3 reads TGTGCCAGCCAATCTACAGGGTCCGGAAATGAGCAGTTCTTC.

This rearrangement joins TRBV9 to TRBJ1-3, with D hard to call. Germline CDR1 SGDLS, CDR2 YYNGEE. With 0 bases removed from V and 6 bases from J, the gap between germline ends came to 10 bases. This CDR3 has 14 amino acids. CDR3 sequence: CASSVDPGTNTIYF. In DNA, the CDR3 is TGTGCCAGCAGCGTAGATCCGGGAACAAACACCATATATTTT.

The chain joins TRBV10-3 to TRBJ1-6, with 8 positions matching TRBD1. Germline assignment: CDR1 ENHRY and CDR2 SYGVKD. This CDR3 contains 15 residues. V lost 4 bases, J lost 5 bases, and 4 bases stayed unmatched. CDR3 DNA: TGTGCCATCAGTGTCGGACAGGGCGATAATTCACCCCTCCACTTT. It is translated as CAISVGQGDNSPLHF.

The rearrangement joins TRBV10-3 to TRBJ1-2; 7 bases agree with TRBD1. The junction had 2 bases not matched to a gene; V was cut back by 6 bases and J by 4 bases. Looked up from germline, CDR1 is ENHRY and CDR2 is SYGVKD. The CDR3 totals 12 residues. The CDR3 DNA reads TGTGCCATCAGCCGGACAGGCTATGGCTACACCTTC. Encoded protein: CAISRTGYGYTF.

The rearrangement links TRBV7-6 to TRBJ2-6; 7 nucleotides line up with TRBD1. V lost 11 bases to trimming and J lost 2 bases; unmatched junction nucleotides: 12. Germline values: CDR1 SGHVS, CDR2 FNYEAQ. The CDR3 sequence is 16 residues long. The CDR3 DNA reads TGTGCCTCAACCAGACCAAGGGGGCCTGGGGCCAACGTCCTGACTTTC. Its protein product is CASTRPRGPGANVLTF.

This chain links TRBV10-3 with TRBJ2-3, with 11 bases that match TRBD2. CDR1 and CDR2 from the germline V gene are ENHRY and SYGVKD. The CDR3 has 19 residues. Losses at the gene ends were 2 bases for V and 0 bases for J; bases not matched to a gene: 10. The DNA of the CDR3 is TGTGCCATCAGTGAGGTGTCTAGCGGGGGGACTCGCAGCACAGATACGCAGTATTTT. Translating gives CAISEVSSGGTRSTDTQYF.

This clone has just one count. The chain is built from TRBV29-1 and TRBJ2-1; 7 positions match TRBD1. This CDR3 is built from 13 residues. Germline trimming cut 7 bases from V and 6 bases from J; bases unmatched to any gene: 9. Germline V CDR1 and CDR2: SQVTM, ANQGSEA. CDR3 sequence: CSANGQDSNEQFF. CDR3 DNA: TGCAGCGCAAATGGACAGGACTCCAATGAGCAGTTCTTC.

This clone was observed a single time. The chain carries TRBV24-1 and TRBJ2-1; 7 bases are shared with TRBD1. This CDR3 has 16 amino acids. Germline V gene data show CDR1 as KGHDR and CDR2 as SFDVKD. V shed 2 bases and J 4 bases; nucleotides not matched to a gene: 7. Here the CDR3 DNA reads TGTGCCACCAGTGATTCCCGAGGGGGCGGGTACAATGAGCAGTTCTTC. This sequence encodes CATSDSRGGGYNEQFF.

V gene TRBV9 combines with J gene TRBJ2-3; TRBD1 matches 10 bases. Germline V gene sequence: CDR1 SGDLS, CDR2 YYNGEE. The V segment lost 4 bases and the J segment 1 base; nucleotides outside the gene matches: 15. The CDR3 covers 19 residues. The CDR3 sequence is CASSLPPDRGLFGTDTQYF. The DNA for the CDR3 is TGTGCCAGCAGCCTCCCACCCGACAGGGGGCTCTTTGGCACAGATACGCAGTATTTT.

V is TRBV7-3 and J is TRBJ1-6; 9 nucleotides agree with TRBD1. Germline lookup yields CDR1 SGHTA and CDR2 FQGTGA. This CDR3 has 18 amino acids. V trimming: 7 bases; J trimming: 10 bases; junction bases outside the gene matches: 20. CDR3 nucleotide sequence: TGTGCCAGCACCCCGGGTCGTGGGGACAGGGCGACGGACTCACCCCTCCACTTT. Its translation: CASTPGRGDRATDSPLHF.

The chain links TRBV15 to TRBJ1-5; TRBD1 matches 7 bases. Germline-derived CDR1 and CDR2 are LNHNV and YYDKDF (reference sequence). The CDR3 covers 15 residues. V was clipped by 1 base and J by 5 bases; unmatched bases: 5. In nucleotides, the CDR3 is TGTGCCACCAGCAGAGTTATCACAGGGGATCAGCCCCAGCATTTT. As protein: CATSRVITGDQPQHF.

The chain uses TRBV13 and TRBJ2-7; TRBD1 matches at 7 bases. Trimming removed 4 bases from V and 5 bases from J; junction bases left unmatched: 11. The germline gives CDR1 PRHDT, CDR2 FYEKMQ (reference sequence). The CDR3 loop spans 15 amino acids. The CDR3: CASSSGQARSDEQYF. Here the CDR3 DNA reads TGTGCCAGCAGCTCTGGACAGGCTAGAAGTGACGAGCAGTACTTC.

The chain employs TRBV30 and TRBJ2-2; D not certain. Germline CDR1 GTSNPN, CDR2 SVGIG (reference sequence). The V end was cut by 0 bases, the J end by 2 bases, with 10 bases between. The CDR3 is 15 amino acids. DNA for the CDR3: TGTGCCTGGAGTGTAACCTATGCCAACACCGGGGAGCTGTTTTTT. It is translated as CAWSVTYANTGELFF.

The rearrangement links TRBV3-1 (or the pseudogene TRBV3-2) to TRBJ2-1, with a possible D match to TRBD1 (5 bases). The germline V and J ends were trimmed by 3 bases and 5 bases, with 8 bases remaining between them. The germline V gene has CDR1 LGHDT and CDR2 YNNKEL (reference sequence). The CDR3 has 13 amino acids. The CDR3 here is CASSQGPNNEQFF. The CDR3 nucleotides read TGTGCCAGCAGCCAGGGGCCTAACAATGAGCAGTTCTTC.

The genes are TRBV5-4 and TRBJ1-5; no reliable D call. CDR1 and CDR2 from the germline V gene are SGHNT and YYREEE (reference sequence). The V gene lost 0 bases and the J gene lost 6 bases, with 7 bases spanning the gap. The CDR3 extends over 13 amino acids. CDR3 sequence reads: CASSLDPGQPQHF. The CDR3 coding sequence is TGTGCCAGCAGCTTGGATCCGGGTCAGCCCCAGCATTTT.

The V and J genes are TRBV5-1 and TRBJ2-3, with a tentative D call TRBD2 (6 bases). The CDR3 is 14 residues long. The ends were cut back, 0 bases at V and 3 bases at J, with 8 bases in the middle. Germline CDR1 reads SGHRS; CDR2 reads YFSETQ. The CDR3 DNA follows: TGCGCCAGCAGCTTGGTGCTAGCGACAGATACGCAGTATTTT. Translation gives CASSLVLATDTQYF.